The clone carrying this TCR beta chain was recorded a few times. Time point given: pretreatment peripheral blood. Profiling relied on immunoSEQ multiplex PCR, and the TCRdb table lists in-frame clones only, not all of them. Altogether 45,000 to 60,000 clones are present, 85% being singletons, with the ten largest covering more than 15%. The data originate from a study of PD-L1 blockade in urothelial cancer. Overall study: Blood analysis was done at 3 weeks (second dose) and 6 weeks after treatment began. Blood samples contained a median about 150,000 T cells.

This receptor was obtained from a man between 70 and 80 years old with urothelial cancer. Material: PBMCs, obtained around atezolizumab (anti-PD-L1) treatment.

CDR3 protein: CASRGDRGGLYEQYF. DNA of the CDR3: TGTGCCAGCAGGGGGGACAGGGGGGGTCTCTACGAGCAGTACTTC. This chain uses TRBV2 with TRBJ2-7, with 11 bases lining up with TRBD1. This CDR3 comprises 15 residues. Germline trimming cut 6 bases from V and 3 bases from J; bases unmatched to any gene: 7. Germline-derived CDR1 and CDR2 are SNHLY and FYNNEI. Filled out from reference TRBV2 and TRBJ2-7, the complete variable domain reads EPEVTQTPSHQVTQMGQEVILRCVPISNHLYFYWYRQILGQKVEFLVSFYNNEISEKSEIFDDQFSVERPDGSNFTLKIRSTKLEDSAMYFCASRGDRGGLYEQYFGPGTRLTVT.